These 18 T cell receptor beta chains share one sample of origin, sequenced in a study of blood T cell repertoires in COVID-19. Assay: immunoSEQ multiplex PCR; the TCRdb copy retains only in-frame clones and omits some. This table has about 90,000 clones, 75% to 90% appearing once. Sample: peripheral blood. The receptors were gathered from a man older than 75 with active or convalescent COVID-19.

This clone showed up just once. The V gene is TRBV2, the J gene TRBJ1-5, with D possibly being TRBD1 (6 bases). The CDR3 has 13 residues. CDR1 and CDR2 from the germline V gene are SNHLY and FYNNEI. Between the trimmed V and J ends, which lost 6 bases and 7 bases, there was a span of 13 bases. CDR3 protein: CASRINREQPQHF. As DNA, the CDR3 is TGTGCCAGCAGGATAAACAGGGAGCAGCCCCAGCATTTT.

The table lists this clone with a few counts. The chain uses TRBV6-5 and TRBJ1-2; D gene uncertain. The CDR3 length is 13 residues. Looked up from germline, CDR1 is MNHEY and CDR2 is SVGAGI. The V end lost 6 bases, the J end lost 6 bases, and 14 bases lay between the germline ends. CDR3 in amino acids: CASRPTAVDGYTF. The DNA for the CDR3 is TGTGCCAGCAGACCTACAGCGGTAGATGGCTACACCTTC.

V is TRBV30 and J is TRBJ2-7; 7 positions match TRBD1. Germline V gene lookup returns CDR1 GTSNPN and CDR2 SVGIG (reference sequence). This CDR3 spans 13 amino acids. V trimming: 4 bases; J trimming: 2 bases; junction bases outside the gene matches: 5. CDR3 protein: CAWTRGPAYEQYF. In DNA form, the CDR3 reads TGTGCCTGGACAAGGGGGCCGGCCTACGAGCAGTACTTC.

The gene calls are TRBV3-1 (or the pseudogene TRBV3-2) and TRBJ1-5; TRBD1 agrees at 10 bases. This CDR3 is built from 14 residues. J lost 7 bases, V lost 3 bases, and 3 bases had no gene match. CDR1 and CDR2 from the germline V gene are LGHDT and YNNKEL (reference sequence). CDR3 sequence: CASSQGTGEQPQHF. The CDR3 DNA follows: TGTGCCAGCAGCCAGGGGACAGGGGAGCAGCCCCAGCATTTT.

The V call is TRBV11-2, the J call TRBJ2-5; TRBD2 agrees at 9 bases. J gave up 7 bases and V 1 base, and 7 bases lay outside the gene matches. Germline V lookup: CDR1 SGHAT, CDR2 FQNNGV. The CDR3 has 15 amino acids. The CDR3, as DNA: TGTGCCAGCAGCTTAGGAGTTAGCGGGAGTGGGACCCAGTACTTC. It encodes CASSLGVSGSGTQYF. Combining the CDR3 with reference TRBV11-2 and TRBJ2-5 gives the whole variable domain EAGVAQSPRYKIIEKRQSVAFWCNPISGHATLYWYQQILGQGPKLLIQFQNNGVVDDSQLPKDRFSAERLKGVDSTLKIQPAKLEDSAVYLCASSLGVSGSGTQYFGPGTRLLVL.

The V gene is TRBV4-2, the J gene TRBJ2-1; 11 nucleotides match TRBD2. The CDR3 length is 16 residues. V lost 0 bases, J lost 15 bases, and 13 bases stayed unmatched. Germline V CDR1 and CDR2: LGHNA, YNFKEQ. This CDR3 reads CASSQDLSSGRAPLFF. CDR3 in DNA: TGTGCCAGCAGCCAAGACTTGAGTAGCGGGAGGGCTCCTCTGTTCTTC.

This clone has just one count. The rearrangement joins TRBV18 to TRBJ2-2; 8 nucleotides match TRBD1. The CDR3 is 18 amino acids. Germline values: CDR1 KGHSH, CDR2 LQKENI. Losses at the gene ends were 6 bases for V and 2 bases for J; bases not matched to a gene: 14. As DNA, the CDR3 is TGTGCCAGCTCTCGCCTCCGGACAGGGACGGGCAACACCGGGGAGCTGTTTTTT. Residues: CASSRLRTGTGNTGELFF.

J is TRBJ2-5 and V is TRBV6-5; TRBD1 agrees at 7 bases. V lost 6 bases and J lost 2; bases outside the gene matches: 9. The CDR3 has 15 residues. Germline V gene sequence: CDR1 MNHEY, CDR2 SVGAGI. CDR3 bases: TGTGCCAGCAGATTGACAGGGCCGAGGCAAGAGACCCAGTACTTC. Its protein product is CASRLTGPRQETQYF.

The genes are TRBV4-3 and TRBJ2-7; 9 bases line up with TRBD2. The germline V gene encodes CDR1 LGHNA and CDR2 YSLEER. With 1 base clipped from V and 2 bases from J, the junction kept 3 bases outside the gene matches. The CDR3 loop spans 15 amino acids. CDR3 bases: TGCGCCAGCAGCCAAGCGGCTAGCGGGACCTACGAGCAGTACTTC. Translating it yields CASSQAASGTYEQYF.

The chain joins TRBV12-3 or TRBV12-4 to TRBJ1-2; a weak D match, TRBD1 (5 bases). The CDR3 consists of 11 residues. V lost 4 bases, J lost 8 bases, and 8 bases lay in between. The CDR3 sequence: CASSSGYGYTF. In DNA, the CDR3 is TGTGCCAGCAGTTCAGGGTACGGCTACACCTTC.

This chain connects TRBV7-2 to TRBJ2-7; 9 nucleotides agree with TRBD2. Germline V CDR1 and CDR2: SGHTA, FQGNSA. This CDR3 comprises 19 residues. With 5 bases clipped from V and 6 bases from J, the junction kept 23 bases outside the gene matches. In nucleotides, the CDR3 is TGTGCCAGCAGCCCACGACGCGGGAGGGCCCACGTAATCGGGTGCGAGCAGTACTTC. This sequence encodes CASSPRRGRAHVIGCEQYF.

This clone was seen only once. The junction shows a germline mismatch at one end, possibly a read error. The chain is built from TRBV7-3 and TRBJ2-1, with 9 bases lining up with TRBD2. Germline loops: CDR1 SGHTA, CDR2 FQGTGA. The CDR3 sequence is 15 residues long. The DNA of the CDR3 is TGTGCCAGCAGCATAACTAGCGGGCCCTACAATGAGCAGTTCTTC. This sequence encodes CASSITSGPYNEQFF.

V and J are TRBV28 and TRBJ1-6; D not certain. CDR3 length: 15 amino acids. The V gene lost 5 bases and the J gene lost 7 bases, with 15 bases spanning the gap. CDR1 and CDR2 from the germline V gene are MDHEN and SYDVKM. This CDR3 reads CASSPGGGWNSPLHF. DNA of the CDR3: TGTGCCAGCAGTCCCGGCGGAGGGTGGAATTCACCCCTCCACTTT.

The rearrangement joins TRBV5-1 to TRBJ1-4; 10 nucleotides align to TRBD1. This CDR3 has 15 amino acids. The V gene end was trimmed by 4 bases and the J gene end by 5 bases; junction bases not matched to a gene: 5. Per germline, CDR1 SGHRS and CDR2 YFSETQ. This CDR3 reads CASSPRDRGNEKLFF. The CDR3 region has the DNA TGCGCCAGCAGCCCTAGGGACAGGGGAAATGAAAAACTGTTTTTT.

The chain employs TRBV7-9 and TRBJ2-1, with 10 bases matching TRBD2. Losses at the gene ends were 5 bases for V and 5 bases for J; bases not matched to a gene: 9. This CDR3 contains 16 residues. The V gene's germline CDR1 is SEHNR and CDR2 FQNEAQ (reference sequence). This CDR3 reads CASSGPGTSVNNEQFF. The CDR3 bases are TGTGCCAGCAGCGGACCCGGGACTAGCGTCAACAATGAGCAGTTCTTC.

This clone was picked up a small number of times. V usage is TRBV24-1 and J usage is TRBJ1-2; D gene uncertain. V was shortened by 3 bases and J by 8 bases, with 12 bases between the two germline ends. This CDR3 contains 13 residues. In germline, CDR1 is KGHDR, CDR2 SFDVKD. The CDR3 reads CATSDKSYEGYTF. The CDR3 DNA reads TGTGCCACCAGTGATAAATCCTACGAAGGCTACACCTTC.

In the case of this clone: At one end, the junction sequence differs from germline, possibly due to a read error. The chain is built from TRBV7-7 and TRBJ2-5; D might be TRBD2 (6 bases). Germline V lookup: CDR1 SSHAT, CDR2 FNYEAQ (reference sequence). This CDR3 contains 15 residues. The DNA of the CDR3 is TGTGCTAGCAGCCCCGGCTGGGGGGACCAAGAGACCCAGTACTTC. It specifies CASSPGWGDQETQYF. Together with reference TRBV7-7 and TRBJ2-5, the CDR3 gives the full variable domain: GAGVSQSPRYKVTKRGQDVTLRCDPISSHATLYWYQQALGQGPEFLTYFNYEAQPDKSGLPSDRFSAERPEGSISTLTIQRTEQRDSAMYRCASSPGWGDQETQYFGPGTRLLVL.

This clone is a singleton in its sample. The rearrangement uses TRBV29-1 and TRBJ1-1; TRBD1 aligns across 8 bases. The CDR3 consists of 13 residues. The V gene's germline CDR1 is SQVTM and CDR2 ANQGSEA. J gave up 0 bases and V 7 bases, and 4 bases lay outside the gene matches. The CDR3 reads CSGNRGMNTEAFF. The CDR3 region has the DNA TGCAGCGGGAACAGGGGGATGAACACTGAAGCTTTCTTT.